The T cell receptor (beta chain) under discussion was sequenced for a study of T cell clones after liver transplantation. In the study overall: TCRbeta sequencing after a pre-transplant mixed lymphocyte reaction identified graft-donor-reactive clones, later tracked in post-transplant blood.

Measured with immunoSEQ multiplex PCR; TCRdb has only the in-frame clones, and not every one. The sample includes approximately 65,000 clones, roughly 92% of them seen just once. The CDR3 has 14 amino acids. Trimming cost V 5 bases and J 3 bases; bases outside gene matches: 7. Germline-derived CDR1 and CDR2 are SGHNT and YENEEA. The sample consisted of CD4+ T cells from blood, taken less than 27 months after liver transplant. V and J are TRBV11-3 and TRBJ2-7; 7 positions agree with TRBD1. This receptor was obtained from a human patient who received a liver transplant. Some T cells may possibly be graft donor cells. CDR3 nucleotides: TGTGCCAGCAGCCCCAGACAGGGTATCTACGAGCAGTACTTC. This codes for CASSPRQGIYEQYF.